The 9 T cell receptor beta chains in this list originate from one sample, sequenced in a study of blood T cell repertoires in COVID-19. Sequencing used immunoSEQ multiplex PCR; TCRdb keeps in-frame clones, though not all of them. The profile shows under 50,000 clones, 75% to 80% of them singletons. Sample: peripheral blood. Receptors originate from a human donor with active or convalescent COVID-19. The donor label of this sample is uncertain.

The table lists this clone with a count of one. The chain is built from TRBV7-9 and TRBJ2-7; TRBD1 matches at 9 bases. Trimming removed 5 bases from V and 12 bases from J; junction bases left unmatched: 14. Germline assignment: CDR1 SEHNR and CDR2 FQNEAQ (reference sequence). The CDR3 length is 14 residues. CDR3 sequence reads: CASSPGTGRLSWYF. CDR3 sequence (DNA): TGTGCCAGCAGCCCCGGGACAGGGCGTCTCAGTTGGTACTTC.

This chain links TRBV9 with TRBJ2-2; 8 bases map to TRBD2. The CDR3 totals 15 residues. Germline V lookup: CDR1 SGDLS, CDR2 YYNGEE. The trim removed 6 bases at V and 5 bases at J, leaving 9 bases unmatched. In DNA form, the CDR3 reads TGTGCCAGCACCCCTACGGGAGGGCCTACCGGGGAGCTGTTTTTT. Amino acid sequence: CASTPTGGPTGELFF.

The CDR3 here is CASSLIRAGEYEQYF. The CDR3 DNA reads as TGTGCCAGCAGCTTGATAAGAGCGGGAGAGTACGAGCAGTACTTC. J is TRBJ2-7 and V is TRBV7-9, with 8 bases aligning to TRBD2. The CDR3 runs to 15 residues. Germline loops: CDR1 SEHNR, CDR2 FQNEAQ (reference sequence). Trimming took 3 bases from V and 4 from J; bases not matched to a gene: 8.

The rearrangement links TRBV2 to TRBJ2-3; D unresolved. CDR3 length equals 14 residues. V dropped 7 bases and J dropped 0 bases, with 11 bases sitting between them. CDR1 SNHLY and CDR2 FYNNEI come from the germline V gene. The CDR3 region is CASIEALSTDTQYF. CDR3 DNA sequence: TGTGCCAGCATAGAAGCTCTAAGCACAGATACGCAGTATTTT.

The J gene is TRBJ1-4, the V gene TRBV14; D might be TRBD1 (6 bases). Per the germline V gene, CDR1 is SGHDN and CDR2 is FVKESK. The CDR3 is made up of 14 amino acids. V was cut by 2 bases and J by 8 bases, with 12 bases left in between. The CDR3 protein is CASSQMGAWEKLFF. CDR3 sequence (DNA): TGTGCCAGCAGCCAAATGGGGGCTTGGGAAAAACTGTTTTTT.

The chain is built from TRBV7-9 and TRBJ1-2; TRBD1 aligns across 10 bases. The CDR3 totals 16 residues. The V gene's germline CDR1 is SEHNR and CDR2 FQNEAQ (reference sequence). Unmatched junction bases numbered 9, after V lost 0 bases and J lost 8 bases. The CDR3 region has the DNA TGTGCCAGCAGCTTAGCGAACCCGGGACAGGGGTCCGGCTACACCTTC. Amino acids: CASSLANPGQGSGYTF.

J is TRBJ2-5 and V is TRBV5-1, with 10 bases matching TRBD2. V trimming: 0 bases; J trimming: 5 bases; junction bases outside the gene matches: 10. Germline V gene lookup returns CDR1 SGHRS and CDR2 YFSETQ. This CDR3 comprises 17 residues. In DNA, the CDR3 is TGCGCCAGCAGCTTGGTCCTAGCGGGAGAAGGTCGGGAGACCCAGTACTTC. Residues: CASSLVLAGEGRETQYF.

The chain couples TRBV6-1 to TRBJ2-5, with 12 positions matching TRBD2. Germline V lookup: CDR1 MNHNS, CDR2 SASEGT. The CDR3 is 17 amino acids. V was pared by 3 bases and J by 5 bases, with 10 bases of the junction left unmatched. Written as DNA, the CDR3 is TGTGCCAGCAGTGATTTTCCTAGCGGGAGGGCCGTGGAGACCCAGTACTTC. Residues: CASSDFPSGRAVETQYF.

The J gene is TRBJ2-2, the V gene TRBV9, with 8 bases that match TRBD1. Germline CDR1 reads SGDLS; CDR2 reads YYNGEE. V was clipped by 4 bases and J by 9 bases; unmatched bases: 8. The CDR3 is 14 residues long. CDR3 in amino acids: CASSPRQGIRELFF. CDR3 DNA sequence: TGTGCCAGCAGCCCTAGACAGGGGATCAGGGAGCTGTTTTTT.